A selection of T cell receptor beta chains follows, all from one sample in a study of monozygotic twins with inflammatory bowel disease. TCRdb re-called the 5' RACE reads and gives one entry per CDR3 protein, without DNA. The sample totals around 410,000 distinct CDR3 sequences. The sample was blood. These receptors all stem from a human donor with ulcerative colitis or Crohn's disease, or a healthy co-twin of an affected twin (not recorded which). CDR3s include the opening cysteine and the closing phenylalanine or tryptophan.

j_gene	v_gene	CDR3aa
TRBJ1-5	TRBV11-2	CASSSNPWSGQQHF
TRBJ1-2	TRBV5-1	CASSPDSTYGYTF
TRBJ2-7	TRBV18	CASSESSGSSYEQYF
TRBJ2-3	TRBV2	CASTAGGLKTGTDTQYF
TRBJ2-5	TRBV20-1	CSAGLAGVQETQYF
TRBJ2-3	TRBV29-1	CSVDPVAGLSTDTQYF
TRBJ2-3	TRBV18	CASSHRRDRTDTQYF
TRBJ1-4	TRBV7-6	CASSLVLQGQHNEKLFF
TRBJ2-3	TRBV18	CASSPSANRDTQYF
TRBJ1-1	TRBV12-3/TRBV12-4	CASSLMGTNTEAFF
TRBJ1-1	TRBV29-1	CSVEARGRNTEAFF